These 27 T cell receptor beta chains were all obtained from the same sample, sequenced in a study of T-cell reconstitution after alpha-beta-depleted transplantation in children. The library targeted TCRbeta and was prepared with unique molecular identifiers. TCRdb re-called the PCR reads with MiXCR, one entry per CDR3 protein. The data show around 490,000 distinct CDR3 sequences, 10% to 12% seen once. Sequenced here: PBMCs, mostly from graft donor cells, sampled 180 days after TCRalphabeta/CD19-depleted stem cell transplant. These receptors all stem from a female patient aged 2 to 10 who had a stem cell transplant for aplastic anemia, so the T cells may come from the graft donor.

In this sample, this clonotype turned up many times. This sequence joins TRBV5-1 and TRBJ1-5; tentative D call: TRBD1 (5 bases). Germline loops: CDR1 SGHRS, CDR2 YFSETQ. The CDR3 extends over 14 amino acids. Trimming shortened V by 1 base and J by 3 bases, and 8 bases separated the two germline ends. The CDR3, as DNA: TGCGCCAGCAGCTTGCAGGGCCCCAATCAGCCCCAGCATTTT. Translation: CASSLQGPNQPQHF.

J is TRBJ1-5 and V is TRBV9; D might be TRBD1 (6 bases). The V end was cut by 3 bases, the J end by 3 bases, with 10 bases between. Germline CDR1 SGDLS, CDR2 YYNGEE. This CDR3 region has 14 residues. The CDR3: CASSDGQLNQPQHF. CDR3 DNA: TGTGCCAGCAGCGACGGACAGCTCAATCAGCCCCAGCATTTT.

This clonotype was counted only a few times. J is TRBJ1-4 and V is TRBV14; the match to TRBD1 covers 8 bases. Unmatched junction bases numbered 1, after V lost 0 bases and J lost 4 bases. CDR1 and CDR2 (germline): SGHDN, FVKESK. The CDR3 totals 15 residues. The CDR3 bases are TGTGCCAGCAGCCAAGACGGACAGGGTAATGAAAAACTGTTTTTT. Protein product: CASSQDGQGNEKLFF.

This clonotype was observed a handful of times. This chain links TRBV7-3 with TRBJ2-1; 12 nucleotides align to TRBD2. Germline loops: CDR1 SGHTA, CDR2 FQGTGA. With 4 bases clipped from V and 7 bases from J, the junction kept 14 bases outside the gene matches. This CDR3 is built from 18 residues. The CDR3 sequence: CASSSRGLAGGPGNEQFF. CDR3 coding DNA: TGTGCCAGCAGCTCCCGGGGGCTAGCGGGAGGGCCTGGGAATGAGCAGTTCTTC.

This clonotype was counted between two and nine times. This rearrangement joins TRBV6-1 to TRBJ1-3; 8 positions match TRBD1. The CDR3 has 19 residues. Germline values: CDR1 MNHNS, CDR2 SASEGT. Trimming took 6 bases from V and 0 from J; bases not matched to a gene: 16. The CDR3 nucleotides are TGTGCCAGCAGCCCCTGGACGGCCAGGGGGCCCATCTCTGGAAACACCATATATTTT. It codes for CASSPWTARGPISGNTIYF.

This clonotype was detected a few times. V usage is TRBV7-2 and J usage is TRBJ2-7; D uncertain. The germline gives CDR1 SGHTA, CDR2 FQGNSA. The CDR3 totals 14 residues. Trimming took off 2 bases at V and 5 bases at J, with 13 bases between the two ends. CDR3 residues: CASSLSPWQDEQYF. In nucleotides, the CDR3 is TGTGCCAGCAGCTTAAGTCCGTGGCAGGACGAGCAGTACTTC.

J is TRBJ2-7 and V is TRBV6-2 or TRBV6-3; 9 positions agree with TRBD2. With 2 bases clipped from V and 3 bases from J, the junction kept 5 bases outside the gene matches. Germline V CDR1 and CDR2: MNHEY, SVGEGT. This CDR3 comprises 15 residues. For the CDR3, the DNA is TGTGCCAGCAGTTACGACCTAGCGGGACGCTACGAGCAGTACGTC. Its protein is CASSYDLAGRYEQYV.

This chain links TRBV5-1 with TRBJ2-5, with TRBD1 identical over 7 bases. The CDR3 covers 14 residues. CDR1 is SGHRS and CDR2 is YFSETQ in the germline V gene. Trimming took 0 bases from V and 4 from J; bases not matched to a gene: 3. The CDR3 sequence is CASSLGDSGETQYF. The CDR3 DNA follows: TGCGCCAGCAGCTTGGGGGACAGTGGAGAGACCCAGTACTTC.

This chain links TRBV4-2 with TRBJ1-2; possible D gene TRBD1, 5 bases. Germline values: CDR1 LGHNA, CDR2 YNFKEQ. V was clipped by 1 base and J by 8 bases, with 14 bases between them. The CDR3 totals 14 residues. The CDR3 region is CASSQGGQGRGYTF. The CDR3 DNA is TGTGCCAGCAGCCAAGGGGGCCAAGGGAGAGGCTACACCTTC.

Many counts were recorded for this clonotype. The rearrangement joins TRBV4-2 to TRBJ1-5; tentative D call: TRBD1 (5 bases). The V gene's germline CDR1 is LGHNA and CDR2 YNFKEQ. Between the trimmed V and J ends, which lost 4 bases and 9 bases, there was a span of 22 bases. This CDR3 comprises 16 residues. CDR3 in amino acids: CASSLTSGADPWPQHF. CDR3 DNA: TGTGCCAGCAGCCTCACTTCCGGGGCAGACCCCTGGCCCCAGCATTTT.

The J gene is TRBJ1-1, the V gene TRBV28; 7 bases match TRBD1. The CDR3 has 16 residues. J lost 8 bases, V lost 2 bases, and 14 bases had no gene match. From germline, CDR1 is MDHEN and CDR2 SYDVKM. The CDR3 DNA is TGTGCCAGCAGTTTACAGGGGGGGCACGGAGGTGTGGAAGCTTTCTTT. Protein sequence: CASSLQGGHGGVEAFF.

This clonotype showed up many times. The V and J genes are TRBV12-3 or TRBV12-4 and TRBJ2-1, with D unresolved. V was clipped by 1 base and J by 3 bases, with 4 bases between them. There are 13 residues in the CDR3. The CDR3 nucleotides are TGTGCCAGCAGTTTAGGGGACTACAATGAGCAGTTCTTC. Translation gives CASSLGDYNEQFF.

This clonotype was seen a handful of times. This sequence joins TRBV12-3 or TRBV12-4 and TRBJ2-7; 13 bases are a match to TRBD2. CDR3 length equals 13 residues. Trimming at V came to 7 bases and at J to 5 bases, leaving 2 bases not matched to a gene. The CDR3 is CASMTSGGHEQYF. The DNA of the CDR3 is TGTGCCAGCATGACTAGCGGGGGGCACGAGCAGTACTTC.

This clonotype was picked up a small number of times. The J gene is TRBJ1-1, the V gene TRBV28, with 9 bases identical to TRBD1. This CDR3 region has 15 residues. J lost 1 base, V lost 6 bases, and 6 bases had no gene match. Germline V lookup: CDR1 MDHEN, CDR2 SYDVKM. The CDR3 here is CASRTTGGRNTEAFF. CDR3 in DNA: TGTGCCAGCAGAACAACAGGGGGCAGGAACACTGAAGCTTTCTTT.

There are a few counts of this clonotype. The rearrangement joins TRBV5-4 to TRBJ1-2; tentatively, D is TRBD1 (5 bases). Trimming pared 0 bases from V and 4 bases from J, leaving 13 bases between. This CDR3 has 15 amino acids. Germline V gene sequence: CDR1 SGHNT, CDR2 YYREEE (reference sequence). CDR3 loop: CASSLDPTETYGYTF. CDR3 nucleotides: TGTGCCAGCAGCTTGGATCCGACAGAAACCTATGGCTACACCTTC.

J is TRBJ1-1 and V is TRBV7-9, with D possibly being TRBD1 (5 bases). The germline gives CDR1 SEHNR, CDR2 FQNEAQ (reference sequence). Between the trimmed V and J ends, which lost 4 bases and 1 base, there was a span of 16 bases. The CDR3 contains 16 residues. Written as DNA, the CDR3 is TGTGCCAGCAGCTCAACCCCGGTAACAGGGAACACTGAAGCTTTCTTT. Translating gives CASSSTPVTGNTEAFF.

This chain connects TRBV9 to TRBJ2-1; D possibly corresponds to TRBD1 (8 bases). The V end lost 0 bases, the J end lost 9 bases, and 16 bases lay between the germline ends. This CDR3 comprises 15 residues. Germline loops: CDR1 SGDLS, CDR2 YYNGEE. The DNA of the CDR3 is TGTGCCAGCAGCGTAGATCCACAGGGGGAGGGTGAGCAGTTCTTC. This encodes CASSVDPQGEGEQFF.

This rearrangement joins TRBV27 to TRBJ1-1; 8 bases map to TRBD1. This CDR3 has 16 amino acids. V lost 2 bases to trimming and J lost 5 bases; unmatched junction nucleotides: 10. The germline gives CDR1 MNHEY, CDR2 SMNVEV (reference sequence). The CDR3 DNA reads TGTGCCAGCAGTTTAACGGCAGGGGGCGTCAATACTGAAGCTTTCTTT. As protein: CASSLTAGGVNTEAFF.

This chain links TRBV28 with TRBJ2-7, with D possibly being TRBD1 (6 bases). Germline lookup yields CDR1 MDHEN and CDR2 SYDVKM. This CDR3 has 12 amino acids. The V end was cut by 6 bases, the J end by 6 bases, with 12 bases between. The CDR3 loop reads CASRLNRVEQYF. The CDR3 region has the DNA TGTGCCAGCAGGCTGAACAGGGTCGAGCAGTACTTC.

V is TRBV5-1 and J is TRBJ2-6; D is ambiguous. Germline CDR1 is SGHRS and CDR2 is YFSETQ. There are 16 residues in the CDR3. V was shortened by 0 bases and J by 0 bases, with 7 bases between the two germline ends. Here the CDR3 reads CASSLVPPSGANVLTF. The CDR3, as DNA: TGCGCCAGCAGCTTGGTTCCCCCCTCTGGGGCCAACGTCCTGACTTTC.

The gene calls are TRBV9 and TRBJ2-1, with D tentatively TRBD2 (7 bases). The length of the CDR3 is 16 residues. CDR1 is SGDLS and CDR2 is YYNGEE in the germline V gene. Trimming cost V 0 bases and J 2 bases, with 12 bases left between them. The CDR3 region has the DNA TGTGCCAGCAGCGTAGAGGGGGGAGGGCCCTACAATGAGCAGTTCTTC. It translates to CASSVEGGGPYNEQFF.

This clonotype was counted ten times or more. This chain links TRBV28 with TRBJ1-1, with TRBD1 as a possible D gene (5 bases). The CDR3 spans 17 residues. The V gene's germline CDR1 is MDHEN and CDR2 SYDVKM. V lost 3 bases to trimming and J lost 0 bases, with 17 bases between them. The CDR3 is CASSFFKMHRLNTEAFF. In nucleotides, the CDR3 is TGTGCCAGCAGTTTTTTCAAAATGCACAGGCTGAACACTGAAGCTTTCTTT.

The chain combines TRBV6-1 with TRBJ1-2, with 7 bases aligning to TRBD1. CDR1 and CDR2 (germline): MNHNS, SASEGT. The V segment lost 5 bases and the J segment 5 bases; nucleotides outside the gene matches: 8. CDR3 length: 14 residues. This CDR3 is CASSPGQPRYGYTF. As DNA, the CDR3 is TGTGCCAGCAGTCCGGGACAGCCGAGATATGGCTACACCTTC.

This rearrangement joins TRBV6-1 to TRBJ1-5; D not resolved. Germline CDR1 and CDR2: MNHNS and SASEGT. Deletions cut 6 bases from V and 6 bases from J, with 18 bases between. The CDR3 runs 15 residues. CDR3 bases: TGTGCCAGCAGCCGCCGGAACCAGAAGGGTCAGCCCCAGCATTTT. This translates into CASSRRNQKGQPQHF.

This clonotype was seen only a few times. The chain links TRBV7-2 to TRBJ1-5; maybe TRBD1 (6 bases). V was pared by 6 bases and J by 0 bases, with 12 bases between. The germline V gene has CDR1 SGHTA and CDR2 FQGNSA. CDR3 length equals 15 residues. The CDR3 is CASRDTGYSNQPQHF. CDR3 bases: TGTGCCAGCAGAGATACAGGGTATAGCAATCAGCCCCAGCATTTT.

The sample holds many counts of this clonotype. This rearrangement joins TRBV29-1 to TRBJ2-7; D is unclear. In germline, CDR1 is SQVTM, CDR2 ANQGSEA. V was shortened by 4 bases and J by 0 bases, with 4 bases between the two germline ends. The CDR3 loop spans 11 amino acids. The CDR3 DNA reads TGCAGCGTTGTGGTCTCCTACGAGCAGTACTTC. Its protein product is CSVVVSYEQYF.

The chain employs TRBV19 and TRBJ2-7; D tentatively reads TRBD1 or TRBD2 (5 bases each). The length of the CDR3 is 13 residues. The germline V gene encodes CDR1 LNHDA and CDR2 SQIVND (reference sequence). The germline V and J ends were trimmed by 3 bases and 6 bases, with 12 bases remaining between them. CDR3 coding DNA: TGTGCCAGTAGTATGGGACGGTTTGGCGAGCAGTACTTC. It translates to CASSMGRFGEQYF.